A single sample is the source of the 5 T cell receptor beta chains below, sequenced in a study of CD8+ T cells in alopecia areata. RNA was extracted and reverse transcribed into cDNA as the sequencing template. Method: immunoSEQ multiplex PCR; TCRdb's copy keeps in-frame clones and lacks some. The sample records over 95,000 clones, 56% being singletons. The treatment denotes: oral pan-JAK inhibitor, 5-10 mg twice daily. Sequencing was performed on CD4+ T cells sorted from blood, taken at week 24, from a patient treated with tofacitinib. The origin of the receptors is a human donor with alopecia areata.

This clone has ten or more counts. The V call is TRBV7-9, the J call TRBJ2-7, with D possibly called TRBD1 or TRBD2 (5 bases each). The CDR3 has 13 amino acids. Trimming pared 4 bases from V and 9 bases from J, leaving 16 bases between. In germline, CDR1 is SEHNR, CDR2 FQNEAQ (reference sequence). Written as DNA, the CDR3 is TGTGCCAGCAGCTCGGCAGGGAGAAAGGGGCAGTACTTC. It specifies CASSSAGRKGQYF.

The V gene is TRBV29-1, the J gene TRBJ2-4; tentatively, D is TRBD1 (6 bases). The CDR3 extends over 15 amino acids. Germline V gene lookup returns CDR1 SQVTM and CDR2 ANQGSEA. Trimming pared 6 bases from V and 0 bases from J, leaving 15 bases between. The CDR3 loop is CSVGAQGLAKNIQYF. The DNA of the CDR3 is TGCAGCGTGGGGGCGCAAGGGCTAGCCAAAAACATTCAGTACTTC.

Regarding this clone: This CDR3 is also generated by other DNA sequences in the sample. The rearrangement links TRBV29-1 to TRBJ2-5; D remains ambiguous. Looked up from germline, CDR1 is SQVTM and CDR2 is ANQGSEA. CDR3 length: 10 residues. Trimming left V 7 bases short and J 2 bases short, with 5 bases between. CDR3 amino acids: CSAGQETQYF. The CDR3 nucleotides are TGCAGCGCTGGACAAGAGACCCAGTACTTC.

This chain links TRBV7-8 with TRBJ1-2; tentatively, D is TRBD1 (5 bases). The CDR3 covers 18 residues. The germline V gene has CDR1 SGHVS and CDR2 FQNEAQ. The V and J ends lost 1 base and 6 bases respectively, with 24 bases between them. The CDR3 protein is CASSLGPRGVKGSDGYTF. In nucleotides, the CDR3 is TGTGCCAGCAGCTTAGGGCCGAGGGGCGTGAAGGGATCCGATGGCTACACCTTC. Variable domain in full (rest from reference TRBV7-8 and TRBJ1-2): GAGVSQSPRYKVAKRGQDVALRCDPISGHVSLFWYQQALGQGPEFLTYFQNEAQLDKSGLPSDRFFAERPEGSVSTLKIQRTQQEDSAVYLCASSLGPRGVKGSDGYTFGSGTRLTVV.

This clone was seen just once. The V and J genes are TRBV7-9 and TRBJ1-4, with D uncertain. Trimming cost V 4 bases and J 7 bases, with 16 bases left between them. This CDR3 is 15 amino acids long. CDR1 and CDR2 (germline): SEHNR, FQNEAQ (reference sequence). CDR3 amino acids: CASSSAGEWGEKLFF. The CDR3 DNA reads as TGTGCCAGCAGCTCCGCGGGAGAGTGGGGTGAAAAACTGTTTTTT.